The following is a T cell receptor beta chain sequence with its context. This clone came up once. The antigen it recognizes is unknown. Base qualities are not at hand, and no much larger clone is one base apart. For TCRbeta CDR3 sequencing, genomic DNA was extracted from sorted cells using the QIAGEN DNeasy Blood and Tissue Kit. High-throughput TCRbeta CDR3 sequencing, which included PCR amplification with bias correction and internal controls, was done commercially through immunoSEQ. The original pipeline was this. Unique productive TCRbeta sequences were defined by CDR3 nucleotide sequence where primers matched, otherwise by CDR3 amino acid sequence with Vbeta and Jbeta genes. Sorting error was corrected by removing sequences shared between sorted populations at a frequency ratio of 2:1 or less, and the remaining shared sequences were assigned to the higher population. Sequences were defined as donor-reactive when expanded at least 5-fold in CFSE-low cells versus unstimulated cells and present at a frequency of at least 0.01% in CFSE-low cells. Jensen-Shannon divergence, calculated on the top 100 TCRbeta sequences ranked by frequency, was used to quantify repertoire divergence. For any sample with multiple sequencing runs, sorting error was corrected in each run separately before the runs were pooled. Imported from immuneACCESS, the table was reduced by TCRdb to in-frame sequences with V and J called. These copies leave out some clones; in studies compared against another copy, an unresolved V gene accounts for under half, and the cause of the remainder is not known. That table gives V, J and clone size, and the DNA gave D and trimming. The sample includes some 66,000 clones, with 80% to 95% observed a single time. Roughly 9.8% of the sample lies in the top ten.

The sample's time point label is to be understood as: blood sample drawn before combined kidney and bone marrow transplant. Thawed PBMCs were FACS-sorted into unstimulated Tregs (CD4+CD25+CD127-), CD4+ non-Tregs (CD4+CD25-), CD4 cells and CD8 cells. Several combined kidney and bone marrow transplant recipients from the ITN036ST trial were included as patients, and samples were available only from these trial subjects. Healthy control blood was processed by Ficoll density gradient to PBMCs and cryopreserved; patient PBMCs were collected before and after transplant. The data were obtained in a study of Tregs in tolerant kidney transplant recipients (dated by TCRdb to 2018 to 2020). Context from the whole study: Transplants used related donors with nonmyeloablative bone marrow transplantation; mixed chimerism was transient in the human trials. TCRbeta sequencing was used in the study to identify donor-specific regulatory T cells before combined kidney and bone marrow transplantation, and the identified cells were then tracked after transplant.

Based on the germline V gene (reference sequence), the CDR1 and CDR2 sequences are SGHNT and YYREEE. Reading from cysteine to phenylalanine, the CDR3 counts 18 amino acids. Here the CDR3 DNA is all that survives: 54 bases in frame from base 1. Trimming takes 2 bases off V and 5 bases off J; junction bases not matched to a gene: 13. Study-wide findings and limitations: Expanding Tregs with activated donor B cells appeared to identify the most biologically relevant and donor-specific TCRbeta repertoire. Because the PCR primers were changed over time for some patients, nucleotide-level comparison could not be performed across the samples from those patients. The study was limited by small patient numbers, and the findings need validation in larger populations and under other immunosuppression protocols. In tolerant patients, donor-specific Tregs expanded more than Tregs overall, which suggests antigen-driven rather than nonspecific expansion. Although technical replication error seemed to be minimal, the question of biological reproducibility was not addressed directly.

This material consisted of CD8+ T cells from blood, taken before the transplant. This clonotype was obtained from a human donor who received a combined kidney and bone marrow transplant. The rearrangement combines TRBV5-4 with TRBJ1-1; TRBD1 aligns with 12 central bases. The DNA is as follows: TGTGCCAGCAGCTTTGGTCCGGGACAGGGGGCTCAGGGGACTGAAGCTTTCTTT. This yields the protein CASSFGPGQGAQGTEAFF.